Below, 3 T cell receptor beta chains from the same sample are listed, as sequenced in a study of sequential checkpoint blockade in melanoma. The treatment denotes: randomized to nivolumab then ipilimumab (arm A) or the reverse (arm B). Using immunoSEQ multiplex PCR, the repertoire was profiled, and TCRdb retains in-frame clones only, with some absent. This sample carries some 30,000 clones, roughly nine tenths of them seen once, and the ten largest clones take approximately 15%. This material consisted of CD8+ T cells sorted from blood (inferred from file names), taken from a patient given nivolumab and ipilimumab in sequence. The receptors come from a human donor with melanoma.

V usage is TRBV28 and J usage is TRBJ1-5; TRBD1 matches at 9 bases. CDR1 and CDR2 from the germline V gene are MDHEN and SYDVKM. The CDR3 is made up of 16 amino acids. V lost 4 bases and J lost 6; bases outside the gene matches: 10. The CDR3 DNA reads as TGTGCCAGCAGTTACGGACAGGGGATGGCGGGTCAGCCCCAGCATTTT. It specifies CASSYGQGMAGQPQHF.

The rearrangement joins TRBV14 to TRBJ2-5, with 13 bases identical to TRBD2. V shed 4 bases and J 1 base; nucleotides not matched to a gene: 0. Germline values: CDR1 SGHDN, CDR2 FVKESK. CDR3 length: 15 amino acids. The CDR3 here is CASSRTSGSQETQYF. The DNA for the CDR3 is TGTGCCAGCAGCCGGACTAGCGGGAGCCAAGAGACCCAGTACTTC.

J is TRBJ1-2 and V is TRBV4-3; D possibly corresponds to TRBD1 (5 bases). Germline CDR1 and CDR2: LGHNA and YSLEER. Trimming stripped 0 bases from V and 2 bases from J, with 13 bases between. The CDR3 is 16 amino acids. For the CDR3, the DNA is TGCGCCAGCAGCCAAGATTTGGGGGGGGAGAACTATGGCTACACCTTC. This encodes CASSQDLGGENYGYTF.